This T cell receptor (beta chain) was documented in a study of T cell changes during pregnancy in multiple sclerosis. This CDR3 spans 14 amino acids. Germline V gene sequence: CDR1 LNHDA, CDR2 SQIVND (reference sequence). V was pared by 4 bases and J by 10 bases, with 7 bases of the junction left unmatched. Method: immunoSEQ multiplex PCR; TCRdb's copy keeps in-frame clones and lacks some. The sample contains about 36,000 clones, 90% to 95% of which appear only once. The sequenced sample was CD4+ T cells from peripheral blood mononuclear cells, obtained after pregnancy. The chain links TRBV19 to TRBJ1-6, with TRBD1 identical over 7 bases. The TCR was taken from a female donor with multiple sclerosis, enrolled in a pregnancy study. In nucleotides, the CDR3 is TGTGCCAGTAGTAGGGACAGAGGATGGTCACCCCTCCACTTT. Its protein product is CASSRDRGWSPLHF.